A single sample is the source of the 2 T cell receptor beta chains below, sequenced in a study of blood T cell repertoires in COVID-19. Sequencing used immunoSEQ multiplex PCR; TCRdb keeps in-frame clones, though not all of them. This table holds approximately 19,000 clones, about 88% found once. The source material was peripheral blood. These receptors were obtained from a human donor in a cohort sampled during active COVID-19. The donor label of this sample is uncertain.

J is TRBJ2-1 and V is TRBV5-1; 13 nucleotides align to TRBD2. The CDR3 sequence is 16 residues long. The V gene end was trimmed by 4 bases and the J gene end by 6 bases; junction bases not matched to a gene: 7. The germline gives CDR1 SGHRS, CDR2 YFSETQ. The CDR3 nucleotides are TGCGCCAGCAGCATAGGAGGGACTAGCGGGACCAATGAGCAGTTCTTC. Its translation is CASSIGGTSGTNEQFF.

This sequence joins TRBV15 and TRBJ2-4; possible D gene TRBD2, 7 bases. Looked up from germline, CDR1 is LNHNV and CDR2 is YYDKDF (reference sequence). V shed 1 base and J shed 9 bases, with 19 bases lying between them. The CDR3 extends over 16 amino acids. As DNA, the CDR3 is TGTGCCACCAGCAGAGGGTGGGGGGGCGATGGTTCCATTCAGTACTTC. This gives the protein CATSRGWGGDGSIQYF.